These 10 T cell receptor beta chains were all obtained from the same sample, sequenced in a study of neurological immune-mediated disorders (dated by TCRdb to between 2019 and 2020). The time point label, as the study defines it: longitudinal time-point 3. The library was generated by 5' RACE. TCRdb shows the sequencer as Illumina HiSeq 2500. TCRdb redid the processing of the public reads, applying fastp at Q25 and MiXCR, and retained in-frame beta chains. For every CDR3 protein sequence, its rows merge into one entry that carries the most common genes and DNA. For this sample the table gives about 84,000 distinct CDR3 sequences, of which approximately 4.3% were detected only once. More than 5% of the sample is held by the ten biggest clonotypes. Sequencing was performed on PBMCs. All receptors come from a woman between 55 and 75 years old with multiple sclerosis.

Many counts were recorded for this clonotype. The genes are TRBV12-3 or TRBV12-4 and TRBJ1-4; no reliable D call. The CDR3 covers 14 residues. The V gene lost 7 bases and the J gene lost 3 bases, with 12 bases spanning the gap. In nucleotides, the CDR3 is TGTGCCAGCACCGTGACTGCACCTAATGAAAAACTGTTTTTT. Residues: CASTVTAPNEKLFF.

Many counts were recorded for this clonotype. J is TRBJ2-7 and V is TRBV7-9; weak D call: TRBD2 (6 bases). The CDR3 loop spans 15 amino acids. Germline assignment: CDR1 SEHNR and CDR2 FQNEAQ (reference sequence). V was cut by 5 bases and J by 1 base, with 15 bases left in between. CDR3 coding DNA: TGTGCCAGCAGCCGCCGGGGGACGGCATCCTACGAGCAGTACTTC. This codes for CASSRRGTASYEQYF.

The table lists this clonotype with many counts. V is TRBV20-1 and J is TRBJ2-2; 8 nucleotides align to TRBD2. CDR3 length: 14 amino acids. After removal of 5 bases from V and 2 bases from J, the junction contained 4 bases not matched to a gene. The germline V gene has CDR1 DFQATT and CDR2 SNEGSKA (reference sequence). In DNA, the CDR3 is TGCAGTGCTGCGGGGGGACGAAACACCGGGGAGCTGTTTTTT. This gives the protein CSAAGGRNTGELFF.

This clonotype was counted ten times or more. The chain's CDR3 is CASSLIEGAETQYF. The CDR3 coding sequence is TGTGCCAGCAGTTTGATCGAGGGGGCTGAGACCCAGTACTTC. The rearrangement joins TRBV28 to TRBJ2-5, with 7 bases lining up with TRBD1. The V gene end was trimmed by 3 bases and the J gene end by 5 bases; junction bases not matched to a gene: 6. Germline V lookup: CDR1 MDHEN, CDR2 SYDVKM. There are 14 residues in the CDR3.

The sample holds many counts of this clonotype. This chain's CDR3 is CASSEERGGETQYF. CDR3 bases: TGTGCCAGCAGTGAAGAGAGGGGAGGAGAGACCCAGTACTTC. The chain links TRBV2 to TRBJ2-5, with D possibly TRBD2 on 6 matching bases. Germline values: CDR1 SNHLY, CDR2 FYNNEI. V lost 1 base and J lost 4, with 10 bases in between. The CDR3 totals 14 residues.

This clonotype was seen ten or more times. The chain couples TRBV5-1 to TRBJ2-1; 10 bases line up with TRBD2. CDR1 is SGHRS and CDR2 is YFSETQ in the germline V gene. J gave up 5 bases and V 4 bases, and 9 bases lay outside the gene matches. This CDR3 is 16 amino acids long. The CDR3 region has the DNA TGCGCCAGCAGCGCAGCGGGGGGGCCAACGGACAATGAGCAGTTCTTC. Protein product: CASSAAGGPTDNEQFF.

This clonotype has more than one count but fewer than ten. This chain connects TRBV28 to TRBJ2-7, with D hard to call. The germline V gene encodes CDR1 MDHEN and CDR2 SYDVKM. CDR3 length: 15 residues. V lost 6 bases to trimming and J lost 5 bases, with 20 bases between them. The CDR3 is CASSLSSASNHEQYF. CDR3 nucleotides: TGTGCCAGCAGCCTCTCCAGCGCCTCAAACCACGAGCAGTACTTC.

This clonotype has ten or more counts. V usage is TRBV28 and J usage is TRBJ2-7; no firm D call. Trimming pared 8 bases from V and 4 bases from J, leaving 18 bases between. The germline V gene encodes CDR1 MDHEN and CDR2 SYDVKM. The CDR3 runs 14 residues. CDR3 coding DNA: TGTGCCAGCTTAGGCAGGCCCCTAAGATACGAGCAGTACTTC. Protein sequence: CASLGRPLRYEQYF. Drawing the rest from reference TRBV28 and TRBJ2-7, the complete variable domain is DVKVTQSSRYLVKRTGEKVFLECVQDMDHENMFWYRQDPGLGLRLIYFSYDVKMKEKGDIPEGYSVSREKKERFSLILESASTNQTSMYLCASLGRPLRYEQYFGPGTRLTVT.

This clonotype was counted ten times or more. The chain combines TRBV7-8 with TRBJ2-7, with unresolved D. Germline V CDR1 and CDR2: SGHVS, FQNEAQ. The CDR3 is 17 residues long. The V end lost 2 bases, the J end lost 2 bases, and 19 bases lay between the germline ends. CDR3 sequence: CASSLSPVGPVPYEQYF. The CDR3 bases are TGTGCCAGCAGCTTAAGCCCCGTCGGCCCCGTACCCTACGAGCAGTACTTC.

This clonotype was found many times. The rearrangement uses TRBV3-1 and TRBJ2-7; TRBD1 might be the D (6 bases). This CDR3 is built from 15 residues. Germline V gives CDR1 LGHDT, CDR2 YNNKEL (reference sequence). Between the trimmed V and J ends, which lost 0 bases and 3 bases, there was a span of 12 bases. This chain's CDR3 is CASSQEGQIFYEQYF. CDR3 sequence (DNA): TGTGCCAGCAGCCAAGAAGGACAGATCTTCTACGAGCAGTACTTC.